The 17 T cell receptor beta chains in this list originate from one sample, sequenced in a study of OX40 agonist ivuxolimab in advanced cancers. The assay was immunoSEQ multiplex PCR, and TCRdb's table has in-frame clones only and misses some. The sample comprises 75,000 to 95,000 clones, 85% to 90% of which are singletons, and less than 4% rests with the top ten. The specimen comprised CD4+ or CD8+ T cells sorted from blood, sampled in a trial of the OX40 agonist ivuxolimab. The origin of the receptors is an adult with an advanced solid tumor such as melanoma, head and neck, liver or kidney cancer.

The genes are TRBV6-1 and TRBJ1-3; D gene uncertain. The CDR3 spans 16 residues. Germline CDR1 reads MNHNS; CDR2 reads SASEGT. The V gene lost 2 bases and the J gene lost 0 bases, with 11 bases spanning the gap. CDR3 residues: CASSERARYSGNTIYF. DNA of the CDR3: TGTGCCAGCAGTGAACGGGCCAGATACTCTGGAAACACCATATATTTT.

This clone was detected a few times. J is TRBJ1-3 and V is TRBV6-5, with TRBD1 as a possible D gene (5 bases). Trimming took 6 bases from V and 6 from J, leaving 15 bases between them. CDR3 size: 14 residues. From germline, CDR1 is MNHEY and CDR2 SVGAGI. CDR3 amino acids: CASSRTGTANTIYF. The DNA of the CDR3 is TGTGCCAGCAGCCGGACCGGGACTGCAAACACCATATATTTT.

The chain's CDR3 is CASSHQGFYNEQFF. In DNA, the CDR3 is TGTGCCAGCTCGCACCAGGGTTTCTACAATGAGCAGTTCTTC. This chain links TRBV18 with TRBJ2-1; D is possibly TRBD1 (5 bases). Germline-derived CDR1 and CDR2 are KGHSH and LQKENI. The CDR3 runs 14 residues. Between the trimmed V and J ends, which lost 6 bases and 3 bases, there was a span of 12 bases.

V and J are TRBV2 and TRBJ1-5; D is unresolved. Germline loops: CDR1 SNHLY, CDR2 FYNNEI. The CDR3 is made up of 13 amino acids. Between the trimmed V and J ends, which lost 6 bases and 4 bases, there was a span of 10 bases. CDR3 protein: CASSRGVNQPQHF. CDR3 bases: TGTGCCAGCAGCCGGGGAGTGAATCAGCCCCAGCATTTT.

CDR3 in DNA: TGCAGCGTTGGGAGAGACACGCGTAGGGAAAAACTGTTTTTT. Translated, it gives CSVGRDTRREKLFF. This chain joins TRBV29-1 and TRBJ1-4; the D is unclear. V was cut by 4 bases and J by 8 bases, with 17 bases left in between. There are 14 residues in the CDR3. Germline-derived CDR1 and CDR2 are SQVTM and ANQGSEA.

This clone showed up just once. The V gene is TRBV10-3, the J gene TRBJ1-1; D is uncertain. The CDR3 is made up of 13 amino acids. Deletions cut 3 bases from V and 1 base from J, with 6 bases between. CDR1 and CDR2 from the germline V gene are ENHRY and SYGVKD. CDR3 amino acids: CAISDWGNTEAFF. The CDR3 region has the DNA TGTGCCATCAGTGACTGGGGGAACACTGAAGCTTTCTTT.

This clone was picked up a small number of times. V gene TRBV7-9 combines with J gene TRBJ1-1; D uncertain. CDR3 size: 16 residues. CDR1 and CDR2 (germline): SEHNR, FQNEAQ (reference sequence). Between the trimmed V and J ends, which lost 2 bases and 4 bases, there was a span of 17 bases. CDR3 nucleotide sequence: TGTGCCAGCAGCTTATTAGTAGGGCGTTCGGGCACTGAAGCTTTCTTT. This translates into CASSLLVGRSGTEAFF.

V gene TRBV6-4 combines with J gene TRBJ1-5; D may be TRBD1 (6 bases). The CDR3 loop spans 18 amino acids. Trimming removed 6 bases at V and 2 bases at J, with 23 bases between. Per germline, CDR1 MRHNA and CDR2 SNTAGT. The CDR3: CASSSGTTQFVGNQPQHF. The CDR3 DNA is TGTGCCAGCAGCTCCGGGACAACCCAATTTGTTGGCAATCAGCCCCAGCATTTT.

The V gene is TRBV29-1, the J gene TRBJ2-7, with TRBD1 matching 7 bases. V lost 7 bases and J lost 7; bases outside the gene matches: 10. Looked up from germline, CDR1 is SQVTM and CDR2 is ANQGSEA. This CDR3 has 12 residues. The CDR3 nucleotides are TGCAGCGCCGGACAGGCCCAGAGGGAGCAGTACTTC. It is translated as CSAGQAQREQYF.

V and J are TRBV2 and TRBJ1-2; no firm D call. V gave up 7 bases and J gave up 5 bases, with 11 bases separating them. The CDR3 has 12 amino acids. Germline-derived CDR1 and CDR2 are SNHLY and FYNNEI. The CDR3 here is CASIMDLYGYTF. The DNA of the CDR3 is TGTGCCAGCATTATGGACCTTTATGGCTACACCTTC.

This sequence joins TRBV5-1 and TRBJ2-1; TRBD2 aligns across 10 bases. Looked up from germline, CDR1 is SGHRS and CDR2 is YFSETQ. Trimming removed 3 bases from V and 5 bases from J; junction bases left unmatched: 8. This CDR3 has 16 amino acids. The CDR3 reads CASSSRGLARDNEQFF. CDR3 nucleotide sequence: TGCGCCAGCAGCTCGCGGGGACTAGCGCGGGACAATGAGCAGTTCTTC.

V gene TRBV7-9 combines with J gene TRBJ2-3, with TRBD2 matching over 13 bases. Germline V lookup: CDR1 SEHNR, CDR2 FQNEAQ (reference sequence). Trimming took 2 bases from V and 6 from J; bases not matched to a gene: 5. This CDR3 comprises 16 residues. CDR3 loop: CASSLTSGGAIDTQYF. The CDR3 DNA reads as TGTGCCAGCAGCTTAACTAGCGGGGGGGCCATTGATACGCAGTATTTT.

The chain joins TRBV30 to TRBJ1-2; D is undetermined. Germline assignment: CDR1 GTSNPN and CDR2 SVGIG (reference sequence). This CDR3 contains 12 residues. The ends were cut back, 2 bases at V and 3 bases at J, with 7 bases in the middle. This chain's CDR3 is CAWSPRDYGYTF. CDR3 coding DNA: TGTGCCTGGAGTCCCAGAGACTATGGCTACACCTTC.

This clone appeared a single time. A much more abundant neighbour one base away suggests this may be a read error. The CDR3 loop is CTSSVGQGRTEAFF. The CDR3 bases are TGTACCAGCAGCGTTGGACAGGGGCGCACTGAAGCTTTCTTT. V and J are TRBV2 and TRBJ1-1; TRBD1 matches 9 bases. Germline CDR1 and CDR2: SNHLY and FYNNEI. The CDR3 length is 14 residues. Using reference TRBV2 and TRBJ1-1 for the parts outside the CDR3, the full variable domain is EPEVTQTPSHQVTQMGQEVILRCVPISNHLYFYWYRQILGQKVEFLVSFYNNEISEKSEIFDDQFSVERPDGSNFTLKIRSTKLEDSAMYFCTSSVGQGRTEAFFGQGTRLTVV.

This clone appeared a single time. The V and J genes are TRBV4-1 and TRBJ2-7, with D perhaps TRBD1 (6 bases). Trimming removed 2 bases at V and 2 bases at J, with 13 bases between. The CDR3 loop spans 15 amino acids. Germline V gene sequence: CDR1 MGHRA, CDR2 YSYEKL. The CDR3, as DNA: TGCGCCAGCAGCCAACCCCAGGGGACCCCCTACGAGCAGTACTTC. Its translation is CASSQPQGTPYEQYF.

This chain links TRBV2 with TRBJ1-2; D is perhaps TRBD1 (5 bases). Per germline, CDR1 SNHLY and CDR2 FYNNEI. Trimming removed 9 bases from V and 10 bases from J, with 18 bases in between. This CDR3 is 12 amino acids long. In DNA form, the CDR3 reads TGTGCCAGACCAGGTTCAGGCAGGGCCTACACCTTC. Translation gives CARPGSGRAYTF. Using reference TRBV2 and TRBJ1-2 for the parts outside the CDR3, the full variable domain is EPEVTQTPSHQVTQMGQEVILRCVPISNHLYFYWYRQILGQKVEFLVSFYNNEISEKSEIFDDQFSVERPDGSNFTLKIRSTKLEDSAMYFCARPGSGRAYTFGSGTRLTVV.

V gene TRBV2 combines with J gene TRBJ2-2; the match to TRBD2 covers 9 bases. Unmatched junction bases numbered 9, after V lost 7 bases and J lost 3 bases. The CDR3 loop spans 16 amino acids. CDR1 is SNHLY, CDR2 FYNNEI, per germline. The CDR3 loop is CASNPRGLAHTGELFF. The CDR3 DNA reads TGTGCCAGCAACCCGCGGGGACTAGCCCACACCGGGGAGCTGTTTTTT.